The T cell receptor (beta chain) described here comes from a study of cytomegalovirus exposure and HLA in healthy donors. Whole-study results and caveats: Presence/absence comparisons presumed near-even sequencing depth among donors. TCR beta sequences reportedly predicted the HLA-A and HLA-B alleles of most subjects accurately. Within an earlier analysis, most TCR beta V segments proved productive either about 90% or about 30% of the time.

Primers for the PCR totalled 60 Vbeta and 13 Jbeta. The method was immunoSEQ multiplex PCR; TCRdb's version includes in-frame clones alone and lacks a portion of them. The sample has 150,000 to 200,000 clones; roughly 73% are singletons. Comments on this clone: What it recognizes is unknown. The junction departs from germline at one end; a sequencing error may be responsible. The sample holds other DNA sequences that translate to the same CDR3.

The CDR3 consists of 17 residues. Germline-derived CDR1 and CDR2 are SGHTA and FQGNSA. The genes are TRBV7-2 and TRBJ2-1, with TRBD2 matching 11 bases. The sequence was collected from a woman in her forties in good health and CMV-seropositive. Sequenced material: PBMCs. CDR3 sequence (DNA): TGTGCCAGCAGCTTAAACAGGTGGTCTAGCGGGAGGAATGAACAGTTCTTC. Amino acids: CASSLNRWSSGRNEQFF.